These T cell receptor beta chains were read from a single sample in a study of blood T cells in healthy people across ages. TCRdb processed the 5' RACE reads anew with MiXCR; each CDR3 protein has one entry. The profile shows about 720,000 distinct CDR3 sequences, 20% to 30% of them singletons. This sample also belongs to another study, concerning T cells of mothers and their children.

The sequenced sample consisted of blood. These TCRs come from a boy aged 10-17 years in good health. Both conserved end residues are part of each CDR3. The D gene is left open where the match is weak. Only part of the rows carry a size: once, few, many, or a class if the clone is expanded.

clone size	V gene	J gene	D gene	CDR3 DNA	CDR3 protein
-	TRBV6-1	TRBJ2-3	-	TGTGCCAGCAGTGAATCTATCAACCCGGGCACAGATACGCAGTATTTT	CASSESINPGTDTQYF
-	TRBV10-3	TRBJ1-1	-	TGTGCCATCAGTGAGTCCTCGGGGAGGGAGGGGAGCACTGAAGCTTTCTTT	CAISESSGREGSTEAFF
few	TRBV28	TRBJ2-1	TRBD2	TGTGCCAGCCCCTTTGAGACTAGCGATTACAATGAGCAGTTCTTC	CASPFETSDYNEQFF
-	TRBV6-6	TRBJ1-4	-	TGTGCCAGCAGCCCGGACGGATTACCAACTAATGAAAAACTGTTTTTT	CASSPDGLPTNEKLFF
many	TRBV2	TRBJ1-1	-	TGTGCCAGCAGTGACACTGAAGCTTTCTTT	CASSDTEAFF
many	TRBV12-3/TRBV12-4	TRBJ1-6	TRBD1	TGTGCCAGCAGTCCCGGGACAGGGGGTTCACCCCTCCACTTT	CASSPGTGGSPLHF
-	TRBV12-3/TRBV12-4	TRBJ2-7	-	TGTGCCAGCGGCGCATGGGGGATCGGCCACGAGCAGTACTTC	CASGAWGIGHEQYF
-	TRBV7-9	TRBJ2-7	-	TGTGCCAGCAGCAACAGGGAAAGTTCCTACGAGCAGTACTTC	CASSNRESSYEQYF
-	TRBV6-6	TRBJ2-5	-	TGTGCCAGCAGTTACAGGGTTGCGGAGACCCAGTACTTC	CASSYRVAETQYF
-	TRBV24-1	TRBJ1-2	TRBD1	TGTGCCACCAGTGACCCCGCGGGACAGTCTCCCTATGGCTACACCTTC	CATSDPAGQSPYGYTF
-	TRBV19	TRBJ2-5	-	TGTGCCAGTAGTAGGCCAGGGGAGACCCAGTACTTC	CASSRPGETQYF
-	TRBV9	TRBJ1-2	-	TGTGCCAGCAGCGGCTTTGACGGGAACTATGGCTACACCTTC	CASSGFDGNYGYTF
-	TRBV6-5	TRBJ2-7	TRBD2	TGTGCCAGCAGTTACTCGGGGGCTACTAGCGGGTATTACGAGCAGTACTTC	CASSYSGATSGYYEQYF
few	TRBV12-3/TRBV12-4	TRBJ1-5	TRBD1	TGTGCCAGCAGATCCGGGACAGGGGGACAGCCCCAGCATTTT	CASRSGTGGQPQHF
few	TRBV6-5	TRBJ1-6	-	TGTGCCAGCAGTTTGGGGTTGGGGGGCGGTTCACCCCTCCACTTT	CASSLGLGGGSPLHF
few	TRBV28	TRBJ2-7	TRBD1	TGTGCCAGCGAGGACAGGAACTACGAGCAGTACTTC	CASEDRNYEQYF
few	TRBV7-2	TRBJ2-7	TRBD1	TGTGCCAGCAGCTCCGGACAGGTAACGAACGAGCAGTACTTC	CASSSGQVTNEQYF
-	TRBV7-9	TRBJ1-2	-	TGTGCCAGCAGCTTAGAGGTTGGCTACACCTTC	CASSLEVGYTF
-	TRBV6-5	TRBJ2-1	-	TGTGCCAGCAGTTACGAGGCTAGATTGGGCAATGAGCAGTTCTTC	CASSYEARLGNEQFF
many	TRBV6-4	TRBJ2-3	TRBD2	TGTGCCAGCAGTACAGCGGGGGGGTCAGATACGCAGTATTTT	CASSTAGGSDTQYF
-	TRBV28	TRBJ1-1	-	TGTGCCAGCAGTTCCTATCGCTTCCCGCCGGCTGAAGCTTTCTTT	CASSSYRFPPAEAFF
few	TRBV19	TRBJ1-2	-	TGTGCCAGTAGTCCCACAAGGGAAGACTATGGCTACACCTTC	CASSPTREDYGYTF
few	TRBV6-5	TRBJ2-4	TRBD2	TGTGCCAGCAGGTCAGCGGGACTAGCCAAAAACATTCAGTACTTC	CASRSAGLAKNIQYF
-	TRBV20-1	TRBJ2-7	TRBD2	TGCAGTGCTAGAAGACTAGCGGGAGGATTTAACGACGAGCAGTACTTC	CSARRLAGGFNDEQYF
few	TRBV4-3	TRBJ2-5	-	TGCGCCAGCAGCCAAGGCGAAGGGGCGGTTGAGACCCAGTACTTC	CASSQGEGAVETQYF
few	TRBV7-9	TRBJ1-4	-	TGTGCCAGCAGCTTAGACTTGTACGGCAATGAAAAACTGTTTTTT	CASSLDLYGNEKLFF
-	TRBV7-9	TRBJ1-4	-	TGTGCCAGCAGCCCCCTCGGTACAGGGTTCGCAACTAATGAAAAACTGTTTTTT	CASSPLGTGFATNEKLFF
-	TRBV4-1	TRBJ2-2	TRBD2	TGCGCCAGCAGCCGTCTACTAGCGTCCACCGGGGAGCTGTTTTTT	CASSRLLASTGELFF
-	TRBV6-5	TRBJ1-5	TRBD1	TGTGCCAGCAGCCGGGGACAGGGGAGTCAGCCCCAGCATTTT	CASSRGQGSQPQHF
few	TRBV20-1	TRBJ2-5	-	TGCAGTGCTAGAGATCGATGGAGGGAGCAGGGTCAAGAGACCCAGTACTTC	CSARDRWREQGQETQYF
-	TRBV15	TRBJ2-1	-	TGTGCCAGCAGAGGCGGGCGGGCCTCCTACAATGAGCAGTTCTTC	CASRGGRASYNEQFF